These 30 T cell receptor beta chains share one sample of origin, sequenced in a study of blood T cell repertoires in COVID-19. The data were produced by immunoSEQ multiplex PCR, yet TCRdb's version contains in-frame clones alone and is incomplete. Counted here are about 95,000 clones, roughly 90% occurring once; the ten biggest clones make up about 5%. Sequencing input: peripheral blood. The receptors stem from a man aged 55-75 years with COVID-19, enrolled during active disease.

The chain couples TRBV5-5 to TRBJ1-1; D possibly corresponds to TRBD1 (5 bases). Germline V gene data show CDR1 as SGHKS and CDR2 as YYEKEE (reference sequence). There are 13 residues in the CDR3. Trimming stripped 4 bases from V and 2 bases from J, with 9 bases between. CDR3 bases: TGTGCCAGCAGCCCCGGACACAACACTGAAGCTTTCTTT. Protein sequence: CASSPGHNTEAFF. Full variable domain (outside the CDR3, taken from reference TRBV5-5 and TRBJ1-1): DAGVTQSPTHLIKTRGQQVTLRCSPISGHKSVSWYQQVLGQGPQFIFQYYEKEERGRGNFPDRFSARQFPNYSSELNVNALLLGDSALYLCASSPGHNTEAFFGQGTRLTVV.

This chain connects TRBV5-4 to TRBJ2-1; 13 positions agree with TRBD2. Germline V lookup: CDR1 SGHNT, CDR2 YYREEE (reference sequence). The CDR3 spans 16 residues. Trimming cost V 4 bases and J 6 bases; bases outside gene matches: 7. In DNA form, the CDR3 reads TGTGCCAGCAGCCCCCGGACTAGCGGGAGTTTCAATGAGCAGTTCTTC. It translates to CASSPRTSGSFNEQFF.

The chain combines TRBV28 with TRBJ2-7; a possible D gene is TRBD1 (5 bases). V shed 3 bases and J shed 6 bases, with 15 bases lying between them. This CDR3 region has 14 residues. In germline, CDR1 is MDHEN, CDR2 SYDVKM. The DNA for the CDR3 is TGTGCCAGCAGTTTGCACCAGGGATCCCTCGAGCAGTACTTC. Translated, it gives CASSLHQGSLEQYF.

This clone was counted once. The chain carries TRBV12-5 and TRBJ1-3; TRBD1 might be the D (6 bases). CDR1 is LGHNT and CDR2 is FRNRAP in the germline V gene. The CDR3 contains 17 residues. With 1 base removed from V and 0 bases from J, the gap between germline ends came to 13 bases. CDR3 region: CASGLAQTGYSGNTIYF. The DNA of the CDR3 is TGTGCTAGTGGTTTGGCTCAGACAGGTTACTCTGGAAACACCATATATTTT.

V usage is TRBV28 and J usage is TRBJ2-7, with 8 nucleotides matching TRBD1. Trimming removed 4 bases from V and 4 bases from J; junction bases left unmatched: 6. The germline V gene has CDR1 MDHEN and CDR2 SYDVKM. The CDR3 totals 14 residues. The CDR3 protein is CASSSQGEVYEQYF. DNA for the CDR3: TGTGCCAGCAGTTCACAGGGGGAGGTGTACGAGCAGTACTTC.

DNA of the CDR3: TGTGCCAGCAGTGAAATGACAGGGGTGAGCAATGAGCAGTTCTTC. It yields the protein CASSEMTGVSNEQFF. This rearrangement joins TRBV6-1 to TRBJ2-1, with 8 bases matching TRBD1. The CDR3 loop spans 15 amino acids. J was trimmed by 6 bases and V by 2 bases; bases with no gene match: 6. CDR1 is MNHNS and CDR2 is SASEGT in the germline V gene.

The sample holds a few counts of this clone. The rearrangement uses TRBV9 and TRBJ2-2; D call uncertain. In germline, CDR1 is SGDLS, CDR2 YYNGEE. V lost 4 bases to trimming and J lost 0 bases, with 13 bases between them. This CDR3 spans 16 amino acids. The DNA of the CDR3 is TGTGCCAGCAGCACCAGATCTGCTGCGAACACCGGGGAGCTGTTTTTT. It specifies CASSTRSAANTGELFF.

This clone has a single count. V and J are TRBV28 and TRBJ1-2; no definite D call. The germline V gene encodes CDR1 MDHEN and CDR2 SYDVKM. This CDR3 spans 12 amino acids. Trimming stripped 6 bases from V and 1 base from J, with 6 bases between. In nucleotides, the CDR3 is TGTGCCAGCAGGTCAGATAACTATGGCTACACCTTC. Residues: CASRSDNYGYTF.

The genes are TRBV6-5 and TRBJ1-2, with 8 positions matching TRBD1. Losses at the gene ends were 5 bases for V and 2 bases for J; bases not matched to a gene: 7. Germline CDR1 MNHEY, CDR2 SVGAGI. The CDR3 is 15 residues long. Here the CDR3 reads CASSTLQGGNYGYTF. CDR3 DNA: TGTGCCAGCAGTACTTTACAGGGGGGGAACTATGGCTACACCTTC.

V is TRBV10-3 and J is TRBJ1-3; the D gene is possibly TRBD1 (5 bases). This CDR3 comprises 14 residues. V lost 3 bases and J 2 bases, leaving 8 bases between the germline ends. In germline, CDR1 is ENHRY, CDR2 SYGVKD. The DNA of the CDR3 is TGTGCCATCAGTGATGCCAGGGCTGGAAACACCATATATTTT. Its protein is CAISDARAGNTIYF.

This clone was counted once. This chain links TRBV28 with TRBJ2-3; 7 bases agree with TRBD2. V lost 7 bases to trimming and J lost 5 bases; unmatched junction nucleotides: 6. Germline CDR1 and CDR2: MDHEN and SYDVKM. The CDR3 has 13 residues. Here the CDR3 reads CASNPGGRDTQYF. For the CDR3, the DNA is TGTGCCAGCAATCCTGGCGGGAGAGATACGCAGTATTTT.

This sequence joins TRBV11-3 and TRBJ2-3; weak D call: TRBD2 (6 bases). Trimming pared 1 base from V and 3 bases from J, leaving 8 bases between. CDR1 SGHNT and CDR2 YENEEA come from the germline V gene. There are 14 residues in the CDR3. CDR3 sequence: CASSLGLVTDTQYF. As DNA, the CDR3 is TGTGCCAGCAGCTTAGGACTAGTTACAGATACGCAGTATTTT.

The chain has TRBV18 and TRBJ2-2; TRBD1 matches at 10 bases. Germline V gene data show CDR1 as KGHSH and CDR2 as LQKENI. This CDR3 region has 14 residues. V lost 3 bases, J lost 5 bases, and 0 bases stayed unmatched. The CDR3 loop reads CASSPDRGTGELFF. DNA for the CDR3: TGTGCCAGCTCACCGGACAGGGGGACCGGGGAGCTGTTTTTT.

This chain links TRBV15 with TRBJ2-2; perhaps TRBD1 as D (6 bases). Trimming left V 6 bases short and J 4 bases short, with 9 bases between. The germline gives CDR1 LNHNV, CDR2 YYDKDF (reference sequence). The CDR3 loop spans 13 amino acids. Here the CDR3 DNA reads TGTGCCACCAGGGAAGGGGGCACCGGGGAGCTGTTTTTT. Encoded protein: CATREGGTGELFF.

The rearrangement links TRBV7-9 to TRBJ2-3, with TRBD1 matching over 9 bases. The CDR3 has 15 residues. Trimming at V came to 5 bases and at J to 4 bases, leaving 7 bases not matched to a gene. Germline assignment: CDR1 SEHNR and CDR2 FQNEAQ (reference sequence). The CDR3 DNA reads TGTGCCAGCAGCACGAGGACAGGGGAAGCAGATACGCAGTATTTT. It codes for CASSTRTGEADTQYF.

The rearrangement links TRBV5-1 to TRBJ2-7; no clear D gene. This CDR3 spans 15 amino acids. Germline V lookup: CDR1 SGHRS, CDR2 YFSETQ. The V end lost 9 bases, the J end lost 0 bases, and 19 bases lay between the germline ends. Here the CDR3 reads CATQEAPVSSYEQYF. DNA for the CDR3: TGCGCCACCCAAGAGGCGCCGGTAAGCTCCTACGAGCAGTACTTC.

This chain connects TRBV7-8 to TRBJ2-7; D might be TRBD2 (6 bases). The CDR3 is made up of 15 amino acids. V lost 1 base and J 3 bases, leaving 13 bases between the germline ends. Germline V gene data show CDR1 as SGHVS and CDR2 as FQNEAQ. CDR3 in amino acids: CASSLVGGVYYEQYF. The CDR3 nucleotides read TGTGCCAGCAGCTTAGTTGGAGGGGTTTACTACGAGCAGTACTTC.

A few counts support this clone. The V call is TRBV6-5, the J call TRBJ1-2; 8 nucleotides agree with TRBD1. Germline CDR1 reads MNHEY; CDR2 reads SVGAGI. V dropped 0 bases and J dropped 6; count of bases not matched to a gene: 6. The CDR3 is made up of 15 amino acids. This CDR3 reads CASSYSRTGWNGYTF. CDR3 nucleotide sequence: TGTGCCAGCAGTTACTCTAGGACAGGGTGGAATGGCTACACCTTC.

This rearrangement joins TRBV29-1 to TRBJ2-1, with 10 nucleotides matching TRBD2. The CDR3 runs to 16 residues. After removal of 5 bases from V and 3 bases from J, the junction contained 10 bases not matched to a gene. The germline V gene has CDR1 SQVTM and CDR2 ANQGSEA. In DNA, the CDR3 is TGCAGCGTTCCAGCGGGAGGGGTAGTTATCTACAATGAGCAGTTCTTC. Translating it yields CSVPAGGVVIYNEQFF.

The gene calls are TRBV10-1 and TRBJ2-7, with a possible D match to TRBD1 (5 bases). The V end lost 3 bases, the J end lost 7 bases, and 13 bases lay between the germline ends. The germline V gene encodes CDR1 WNHNN and CDR2 SYGVQD (reference sequence). The CDR3 length is 13 residues. The CDR3 nucleotides are TGCGCCAGCAGTGAATCTAAAGGGGAAGAGCAGTACTTC. It encodes CASSESKGEEQYF.

The V and J genes are TRBV5-1 and TRBJ2-5, with 9 bases fitting TRBD1. This CDR3 has 14 residues. V was pared by 4 bases and J by 3 bases, with 4 bases of the junction left unmatched. Germline V gives CDR1 SGHRS, CDR2 YFSETQ. The CDR3 coding sequence is TGCGCCAGCAGCCTCGGACAGGGGAAAGAGACCCAGTACTTC. Its translation: CASSLGQGKETQYF. The whole variable domain, filled in from reference TRBV5-1 and TRBJ2-5, reads KAGVTQTPRYLIKTRGQQVTLSCSPISGHRSVSWYQQTPGQGLQFLFEYFSETQRNKGNFPGRFSGRQFSNSRSEMNVSTLELGDSALYLCASSLGQGKETQYFGPGTRLLVL.

This rearrangement joins TRBV6-5 to TRBJ2-5; 8 nucleotides match TRBD1. This CDR3 contains 15 residues. The germline V gene has CDR1 MNHEY and CDR2 SVGAGI. The V segment lost 4 bases and the J segment 5 bases; nucleotides outside the gene matches: 9. This CDR3 is CASSFVSGGGETQYF. The CDR3 coding sequence is TGTGCCAGCAGTTTCGTCTCAGGGGGCGGTGAGACCCAGTACTTC.

The V gene is TRBV30, the J gene TRBJ1-2, with 7 bases identical to TRBD1. The CDR3 runs 15 residues. The V segment lost 4 bases and the J segment 10 bases; nucleotides outside the gene matches: 18. Germline assignment: CDR1 GTSNPN and CDR2 SVGIG (reference sequence). The CDR3 DNA is TGTGCCTGGACACGAAATGACCGGGACAGCCTTGCCTACACCTTC. Its translation is CAWTRNDRDSLAYTF.

The genes are TRBV6-6 and TRBJ2-1; D possibly corresponds to TRBD2 (5 bases). CDR3 length: 13 amino acids. Between the trimmed V and J ends, which lost 5 bases and 6 bases, there was a span of 11 bases. Germline V gene lookup returns CDR1 MNHNY and CDR2 SVGAGI (reference sequence). The CDR3 bases are TGTGCCAGCAGTCGTGCTAGCACCAATGAGCAGTTCTTC. Its translation is CASSRASTNEQFF.

The chain combines TRBV7-9 with TRBJ1-1; 7 bases line up with TRBD1. Germline V gene data show CDR1 as SEHNR and CDR2 as FQNEAQ (reference sequence). CDR3 length equals 14 residues. The V and J ends lost 5 bases and 7 bases, in that order; junction bases with no gene match: 10. This CDR3 is CASSAGQIIYEAFF. CDR3 coding DNA: TGTGCCAGCAGCGCGGGACAGATAATCTATGAAGCTTTCTTT.

The chain combines TRBV7-9 with TRBJ2-7; 8 bases fit TRBD1. The J segment lost 6 bases and the V segment lost 4 bases, leaving 8 bases of the junction unmatched. The CDR3 contains 14 residues. Germline V CDR1 and CDR2: SEHNR, FQNEAQ (reference sequence). The CDR3 here is CASSSRQGRGEQYF. CDR3 nucleotide sequence: TGTGCCAGCAGCTCGCGACAGGGGAGAGGCGAGCAGTACTTC.

The CDR3 here is CASSPRTGESYEQYF. The DNA for the CDR3 is TGTGCCAGCAGTCCTCGGACAGGGGAGTCCTACGAGCAGTACTTC. The chain is built from TRBV11-3 and TRBJ2-7; 9 bases align to TRBD1. This CDR3 is built from 15 residues. The J segment lost 1 base and the V segment lost 6 bases, leaving 7 bases of the junction unmatched. The germline V gene has CDR1 SGHNT and CDR2 YENEEA.

The rearrangement links TRBV9 to TRBJ2-3; no firm D call. The CDR3 is made up of 15 amino acids. V was clipped by 0 bases and J by 3 bases, with 11 bases between them. From germline, CDR1 is SGDLS and CDR2 YYNGEE. CDR3: CASSVGLELTDTQYF. The CDR3 DNA reads as TGTGCCAGCAGCGTAGGTCTAGAGTTAACAGATACGCAGTATTTT.

The V call is TRBV6-5, the J call TRBJ2-2; 7 bases are a match to TRBD2. V gave up 7 bases and J gave up 4 bases; unmatched junction bases: 3. The CDR3 has 13 amino acids. The germline V gene has CDR1 MNHEY and CDR2 SVGAGI. In nucleotides, the CDR3 is TGTGCCAGCACCTCTAGCGGCACCGGGGAGCTGTTTTTT. This gives the protein CASTSSGTGELFF.

The gene calls are TRBV5-5 and TRBJ1-5, with 9 bases aligning to TRBD1. This CDR3 is built from 18 residues. Germline CDR1 SGHKS, CDR2 YYEKEE (reference sequence). Losses at the gene ends were 1 base for V and 0 bases for J; bases not matched to a gene: 8. The CDR3 nucleotides read TGTGCCAGCAGCTTGAGGGGACAGGGACGCTTTAGCAATCAGCCCCAGCATTTT. This translates into CASSLRGQGRFSNQPQHF.